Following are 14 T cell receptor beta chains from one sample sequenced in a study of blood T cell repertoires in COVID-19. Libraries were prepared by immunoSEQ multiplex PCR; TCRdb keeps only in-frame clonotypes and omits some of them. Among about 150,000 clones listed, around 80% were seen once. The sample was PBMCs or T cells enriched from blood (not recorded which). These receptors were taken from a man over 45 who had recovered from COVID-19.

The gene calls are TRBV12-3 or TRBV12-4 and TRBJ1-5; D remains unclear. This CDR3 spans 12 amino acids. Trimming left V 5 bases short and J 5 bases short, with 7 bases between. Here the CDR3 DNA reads TGTGCCAGCAGTCGGGATGATCAGCCCCAGCATTTT. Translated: CASSRDDQPQHF.

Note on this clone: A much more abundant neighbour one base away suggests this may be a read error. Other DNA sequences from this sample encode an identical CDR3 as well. Here the CDR3 reads CASSLRDKNQPQHF. The CDR3 nucleotides are TGTGCCAGCAGTTTACGGGACAAAAATCAACCCCAGCATTTT. The chain couples TRBV2 to TRBJ1-5, with a possible D match to TRBD1 (6 bases). The CDR3 is 14 amino acids. Germline assignment: CDR1 SNHLY and CDR2 FYNNEI.

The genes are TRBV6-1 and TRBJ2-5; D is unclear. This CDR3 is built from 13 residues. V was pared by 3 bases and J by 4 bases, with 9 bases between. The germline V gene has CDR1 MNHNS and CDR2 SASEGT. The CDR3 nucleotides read TGTGCCAGCAGTGATTCCCTCTCAGAGACCCAGTACTTC. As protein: CASSDSLSETQYF.

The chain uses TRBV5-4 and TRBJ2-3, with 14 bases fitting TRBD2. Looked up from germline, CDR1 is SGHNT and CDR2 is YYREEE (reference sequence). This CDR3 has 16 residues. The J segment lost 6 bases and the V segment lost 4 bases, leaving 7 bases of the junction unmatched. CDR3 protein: CASSPGTSGGMDTQYF. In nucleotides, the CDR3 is TGTGCCAGCAGCCCCGGGACTAGCGGGGGTATGGATACGCAGTATTTT.

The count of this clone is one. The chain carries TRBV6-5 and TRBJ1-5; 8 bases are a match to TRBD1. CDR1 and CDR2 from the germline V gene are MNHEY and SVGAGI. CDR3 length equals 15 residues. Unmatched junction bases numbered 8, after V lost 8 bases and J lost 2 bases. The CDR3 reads CASEDRGGGNQPQHF. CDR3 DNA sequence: TGTGCCAGCGAAGACAGGGGAGGGGGCAATCAGCCCCAGCATTTT.

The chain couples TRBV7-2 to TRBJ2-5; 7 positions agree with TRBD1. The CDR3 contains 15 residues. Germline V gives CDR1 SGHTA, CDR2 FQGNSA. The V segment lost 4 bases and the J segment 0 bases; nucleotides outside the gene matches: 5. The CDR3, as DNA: TGTGCCAGCAGCTCCGGGACAGCGTACCAAGAGACCCAGTACTTC. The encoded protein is CASSSGTAYQETQYF.

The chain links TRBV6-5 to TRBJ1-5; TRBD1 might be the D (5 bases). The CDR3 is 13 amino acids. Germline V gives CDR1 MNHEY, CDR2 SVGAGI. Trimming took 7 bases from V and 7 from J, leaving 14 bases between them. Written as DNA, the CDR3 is TGTGCCAGCACCCGGGGGAGGGGCCAGCCCCAGCATTTT. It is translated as CASTRGRGQPQHF.

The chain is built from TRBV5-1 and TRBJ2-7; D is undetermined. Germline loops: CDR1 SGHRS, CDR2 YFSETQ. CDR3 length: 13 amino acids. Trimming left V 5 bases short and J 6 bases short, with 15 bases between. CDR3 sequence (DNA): TGCGCCAGCAGGTACTCTCTTTCTGCCGAGCAGTACTTC. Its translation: CASRYSLSAEQYF. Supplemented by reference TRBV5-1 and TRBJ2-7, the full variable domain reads KAGVTQTPRYLIKTRGQQVTLSCSPISGHRSVSWYQQTPGQGLQFLFEYFSETQRNKGNFPGRFSGRQFSNSRSEMNVSTLELGDSALYLCASRYSLSAEQYFGPGTRLTVT.

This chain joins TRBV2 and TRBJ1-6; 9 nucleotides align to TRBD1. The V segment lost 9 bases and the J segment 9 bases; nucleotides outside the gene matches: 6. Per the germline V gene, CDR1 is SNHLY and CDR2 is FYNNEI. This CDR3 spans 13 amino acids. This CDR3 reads CARGDRESSPLHF. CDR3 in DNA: TGTGCCAGGGGGGACAGGGAATCTTCACCCCTCCACTTT.

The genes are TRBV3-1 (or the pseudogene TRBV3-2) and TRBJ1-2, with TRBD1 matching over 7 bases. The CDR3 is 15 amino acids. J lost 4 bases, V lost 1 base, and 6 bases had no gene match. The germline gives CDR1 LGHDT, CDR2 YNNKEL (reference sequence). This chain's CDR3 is CASSQGGQTSYGYTF. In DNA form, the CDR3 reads TGTGCCAGCAGCCAAGGGGGACAGACTTCCTATGGCTACACCTTC.

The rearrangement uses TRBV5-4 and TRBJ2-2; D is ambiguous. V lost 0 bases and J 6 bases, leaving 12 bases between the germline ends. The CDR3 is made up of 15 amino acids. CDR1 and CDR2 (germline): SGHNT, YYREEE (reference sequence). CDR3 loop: CASSLGVSRSGELFF. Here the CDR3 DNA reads TGTGCCAGCAGCTTGGGTGTTAGCCGGTCCGGGGAGCTGTTTTTT.

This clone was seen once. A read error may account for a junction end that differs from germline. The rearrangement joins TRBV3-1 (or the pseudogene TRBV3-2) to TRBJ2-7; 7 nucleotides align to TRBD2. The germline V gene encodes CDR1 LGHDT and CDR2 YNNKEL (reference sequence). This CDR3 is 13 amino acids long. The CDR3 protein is CASSQDHRRGLDF. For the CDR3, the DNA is TGTGCCAGCAGCCAAGATCATCGGCGGGGGTTAGACTTC.

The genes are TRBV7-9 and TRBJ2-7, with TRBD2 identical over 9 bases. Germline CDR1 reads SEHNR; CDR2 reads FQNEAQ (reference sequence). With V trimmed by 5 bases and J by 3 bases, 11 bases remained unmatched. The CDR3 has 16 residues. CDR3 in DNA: TGTGCCAGCAGCGCCGGTTACGCGGGGGGGGACTACGAGCAGTACTTC. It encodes CASSAGYAGGDYEQYF.

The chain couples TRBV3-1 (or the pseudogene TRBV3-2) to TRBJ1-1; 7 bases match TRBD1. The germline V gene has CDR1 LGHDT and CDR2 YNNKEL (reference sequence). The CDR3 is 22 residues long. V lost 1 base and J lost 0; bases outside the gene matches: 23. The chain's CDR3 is CASSQVFSNPGQLTKMNTEAFF. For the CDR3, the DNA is TGTGCCAGCAGCCAAGTATTTTCCAATCCGGGACAGCTTACTAAAATGAACACTGAAGCTTTCTTT.